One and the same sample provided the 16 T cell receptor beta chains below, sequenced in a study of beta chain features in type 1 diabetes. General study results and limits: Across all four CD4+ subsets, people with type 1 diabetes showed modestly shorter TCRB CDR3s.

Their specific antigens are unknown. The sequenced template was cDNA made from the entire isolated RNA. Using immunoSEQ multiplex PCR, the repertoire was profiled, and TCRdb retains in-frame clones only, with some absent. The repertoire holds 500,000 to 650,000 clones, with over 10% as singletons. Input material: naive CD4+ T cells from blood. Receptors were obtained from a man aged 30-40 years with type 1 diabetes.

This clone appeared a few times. For the CDR3, the DNA is TGTGCCAGCAGCAAAGAAAAGGGGCACTATGGCTACACCTTC. Translation gives CASSKEKGHYGYTF. This sequence joins TRBV2 and TRBJ1-2, with D possibly TRBD1 on 5 matching bases. V lost 6 bases, J lost 3 bases, and 14 bases lay in between. This CDR3 contains 14 residues. Per the germline V gene, CDR1 is SNHLY and CDR2 is FYNNEI.

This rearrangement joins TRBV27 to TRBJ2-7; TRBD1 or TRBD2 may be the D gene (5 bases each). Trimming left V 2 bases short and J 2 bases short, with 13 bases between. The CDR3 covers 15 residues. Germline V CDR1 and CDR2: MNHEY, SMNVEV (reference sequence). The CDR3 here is CASSLTAGTAYEQYF. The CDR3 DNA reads TGTGCCAGCAGTTTAACGGCAGGGACGGCCTACGAGCAGTACTTC.

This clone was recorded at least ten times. The CDR3 nucleotides read TGCAGCGCGTACACCGCGCCCGGGGAGCTGTTTTTT. It translates to CSAYTAPGELFF. J is TRBJ2-2 and V is TRBV29-1; D unclear. V was shortened by 7 bases and J by 6 bases, with 12 bases between the two germline ends. CDR1 is SQVTM and CDR2 is ANQGSEA in the germline V gene. This CDR3 is built from 12 residues.

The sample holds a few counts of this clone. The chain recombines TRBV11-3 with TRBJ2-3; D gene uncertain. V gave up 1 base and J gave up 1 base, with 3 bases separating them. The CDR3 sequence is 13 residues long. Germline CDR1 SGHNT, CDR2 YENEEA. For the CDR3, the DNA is TGTGCCAGCAGCTTAGTCCGCACAGATACGCAGTATTTT. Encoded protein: CASSLVRTDTQYF.

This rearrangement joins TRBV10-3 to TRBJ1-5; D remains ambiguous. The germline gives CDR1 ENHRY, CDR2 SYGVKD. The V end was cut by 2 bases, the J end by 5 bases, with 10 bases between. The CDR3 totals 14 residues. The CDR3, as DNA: TGTGCCATCAGTGAGGGGGAACGGGATCAGCCCCAGCATTTT. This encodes CAISEGERDQPQHF.

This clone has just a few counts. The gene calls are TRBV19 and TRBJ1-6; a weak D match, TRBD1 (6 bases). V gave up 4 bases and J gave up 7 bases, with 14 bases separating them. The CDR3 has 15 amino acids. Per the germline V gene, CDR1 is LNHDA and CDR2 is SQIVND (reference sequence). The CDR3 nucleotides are TGTGCCAGTAGTACCTTGAAAGGGGGGAATTCACCCCTCCACTTT. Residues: CASSTLKGGNSPLHF.

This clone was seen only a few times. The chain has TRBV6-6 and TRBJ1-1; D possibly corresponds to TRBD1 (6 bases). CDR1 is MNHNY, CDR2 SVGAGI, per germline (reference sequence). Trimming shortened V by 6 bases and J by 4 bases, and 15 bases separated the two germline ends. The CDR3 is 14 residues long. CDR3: CASSLRTEATEAFF. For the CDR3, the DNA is TGTGCCAGCAGCCTAAGGACAGAGGCCACTGAAGCTTTCTTT.

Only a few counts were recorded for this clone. The CDR3 DNA sequence: TGTGCCAGCAGCGGTTCCGGGACAGGGGTCTACGAGCAGTACTTC. Its protein product is CASSGSGTGVYEQYF. This chain links TRBV6-5 with TRBJ2-7; 10 nucleotides line up with TRBD1. J lost 3 bases, V lost 6 bases, and 8 bases had no gene match. The CDR3 consists of 15 residues. Germline CDR1 is MNHEY and CDR2 is SVGAGI.

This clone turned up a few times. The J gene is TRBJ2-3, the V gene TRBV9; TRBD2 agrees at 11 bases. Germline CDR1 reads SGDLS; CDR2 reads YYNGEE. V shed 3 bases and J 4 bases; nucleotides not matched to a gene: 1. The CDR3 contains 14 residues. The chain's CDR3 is CASSGSGGADTQYF. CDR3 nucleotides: TGTGCCAGCAGCGGTAGCGGGGGGGCAGATACGCAGTATTTT.

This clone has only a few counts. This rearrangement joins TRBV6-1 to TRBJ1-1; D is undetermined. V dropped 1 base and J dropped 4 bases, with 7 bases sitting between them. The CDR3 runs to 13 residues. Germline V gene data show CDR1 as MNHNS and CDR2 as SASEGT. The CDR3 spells CASSEVAGTEAFF. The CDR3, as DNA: TGTGCCAGCAGTGAAGTGGCGGGCACTGAAGCTTTCTTT.

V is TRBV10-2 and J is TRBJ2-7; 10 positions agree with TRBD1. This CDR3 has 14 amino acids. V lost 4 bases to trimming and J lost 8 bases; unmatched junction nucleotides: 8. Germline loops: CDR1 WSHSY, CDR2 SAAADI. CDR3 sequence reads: CASSGTGGLVKQYF. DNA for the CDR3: TGCGCCAGCAGTGGGACAGGGGGTTTGGTAAAGCAGTACTTC.

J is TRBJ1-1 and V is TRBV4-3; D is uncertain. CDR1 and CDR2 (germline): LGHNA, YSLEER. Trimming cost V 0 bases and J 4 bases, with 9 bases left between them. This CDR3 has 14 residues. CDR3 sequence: CASSQDSDSTEAFF. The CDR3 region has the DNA TGCGCCAGCAGCCAAGATTCGGATAGCACTGAAGCTTTCTTT.

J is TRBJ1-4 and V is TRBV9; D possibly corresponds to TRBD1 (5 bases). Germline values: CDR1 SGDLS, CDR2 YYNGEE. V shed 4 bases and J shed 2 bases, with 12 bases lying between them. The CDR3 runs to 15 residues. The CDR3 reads CASSRTGTTNEKLFF. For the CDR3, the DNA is TGTGCCAGCAGCCGTACCGGGACGACTAATGAAAAACTGTTTTTT.

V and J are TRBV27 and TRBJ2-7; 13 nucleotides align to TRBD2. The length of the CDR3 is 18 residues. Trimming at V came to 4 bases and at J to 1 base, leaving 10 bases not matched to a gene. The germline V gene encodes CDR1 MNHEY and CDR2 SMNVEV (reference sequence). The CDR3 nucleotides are TGTGCCAGCAGTTCTTCCTACGGACTAGCGGGGGAATCCTACGAGCAGTACTTC. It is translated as CASSSSYGLAGESYEQYF.

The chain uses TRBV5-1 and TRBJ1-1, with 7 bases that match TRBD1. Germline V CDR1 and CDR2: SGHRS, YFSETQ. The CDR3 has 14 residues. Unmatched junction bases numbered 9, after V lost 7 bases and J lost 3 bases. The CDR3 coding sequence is TGCGCCAGCCTCCTTACAGGGGAGGACACTGAAGCTTTCTTT. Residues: CASLLTGEDTEAFF.

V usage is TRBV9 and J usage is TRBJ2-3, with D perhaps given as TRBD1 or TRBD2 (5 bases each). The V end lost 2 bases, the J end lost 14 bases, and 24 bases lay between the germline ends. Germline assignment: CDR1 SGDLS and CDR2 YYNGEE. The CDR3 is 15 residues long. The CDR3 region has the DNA TGTGCCAGCAGCGTTAGTGCCTCCCGGGGACCGCGGCGGTATTTT. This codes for CASSVSASRGPRRYF. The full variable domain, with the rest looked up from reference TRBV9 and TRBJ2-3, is DSGVTQTPKHLITATGQRVTLRCSPRSGDLSVYWYQQSLDQGLQFLIQYYNGEERAKGNILERFSAQQFPDLHSELNLSSLELGDSALYFCASSVSASRGPRRYFGPGTRLTVL.